These 4 T cell receptor beta chains share one sample of origin, sequenced in a study of early T cells in non-severe SARS-CoV-2 infection. TCRdb re-called the 5' RACE reads with MiXCR, one entry per CDR3 protein. The data hold roughly 34,000 distinct CDR3 sequences, with over 5% observed a single time. Sequencing input: whole blood. These receptors were obtained from an adult who was a healthcare worker with PCR-confirmed SARS-CoV-2 infection or an uninfected control (not recorded which).

This clonotype was seen at least ten times. The rearrangement links TRBV7-9 to TRBJ2-2; TRBD2 agrees at 11 bases. CDR1 is SEHNR, CDR2 FQNEAQ, per germline (reference sequence). The trim removed 5 bases at V and 5 bases at J, leaving 7 bases unmatched. The CDR3 runs 16 residues. The CDR3 spells CASSVTSGAVTGELFF. The CDR3 DNA sequence: TGTGCCAGCAGCGTGACTAGCGGGGCTGTAACCGGGGAGCTGTTTTTT.

Here the CDR3 DNA reads TGTGCCAGCAGCTTTTCGGGAAGGGAGACCCAGTACTTC. Protein product: CASSFSGRETQYF. The chain links TRBV13 to TRBJ2-5, with D maybe TRBD2 (5 bases). The V end lost 3 bases, the J end lost 5 bases, and 10 bases lay between the germline ends. The CDR3 is made up of 13 amino acids. Germline assignment: CDR1 PRHDT and CDR2 FYEKMQ (reference sequence).

The CDR3 spells CASSQALRATDTQYF. As DNA, the CDR3 is TGTGCCAGCAGCCAAGCCCTCCGTGCCACAGATACGCAGTATTTT. This chain links TRBV3-1 with TRBJ2-3; no definite D call. The V gene lost 1 base and the J gene lost 2 bases, with 10 bases spanning the gap. CDR3 length: 15 amino acids. The germline gives CDR1 LGHDT, CDR2 YNNKEL (reference sequence).

This clonotype was seen only a few times. The gene calls are TRBV30 and TRBJ2-7, with D possibly matching TRBD2 (6 bases). The V and J ends lost 1 base and 5 bases respectively, with 15 bases between them. CDR1 and CDR2 (germline): GTSNPN, SVGIG (reference sequence). The CDR3 consists of 14 residues. Here the CDR3 reads CAWSAIRGSDEQYF. CDR3 DNA sequence: TGTGCCTGGAGTGCAATCCGGGGGTCTGACGAGCAGTACTTC.